The 15 T cell receptor beta chains in this list originate from one sample, sequenced in a study of beta chain features in type 1 diabetes. Regarding the study as a whole: The study found moderately but significantly shorter TCRB CDR3s in all four CD4+ subsets of Type 1 diabetes patients.

The antigens for these receptors are not known. Expressed TCRB transcripts got sequenced, as all isolated RNA was reverse transcribed. TCRdb's copy holds only in-frame clones and misses some; the assay was immunoSEQ multiplex PCR. The sample contains 600,000 to 700,000 clones, roughly 12% of which appear only once. The sample consisted of naive CD4+ T cells from blood. All receptors come from a man aged 25 to 40 with type 1 diabetes.

The CDR3 protein is CASSLVGYAYNEQFF. The CDR3 DNA reads as TGTGCCAGCAGCTTAGTGGGTTACGCCTACAATGAGCAGTTCTTC. This chain uses TRBV7-2 with TRBJ2-1; D gene ambiguous. Deletions cut 1 base from V and 2 bases from J, with 9 bases between. CDR1 SGHTA and CDR2 FQGNSA come from the germline V gene. This CDR3 is built from 15 residues.

This chain links TRBV10-3 with TRBJ2-5; D possibly matches TRBD1 or TRBD2 (5 bases each). V was shortened by 3 bases and J by 5 bases, with 16 bases between the two germline ends. Germline V gene sequence: CDR1 ENHRY, CDR2 SYGVKD. The CDR3 length is 15 residues. The CDR3 DNA reads TGTGCCATCAGTGAAAGGGGAGAGGCCCGGGAGACCCAGTACTTC. This translates into CAISERGEARETQYF.

This clone has a handful of counts. The chain links TRBV7-3 to TRBJ1-2; a possible D gene is TRBD1 (5 bases). This CDR3 contains 13 residues. Germline-derived CDR1 and CDR2 are SGHTA and FQGTGA. Trimming removed 5 bases from V and 8 bases from J, with 15 bases in between. The CDR3 nucleotides are TGTGCCAGCAGCGTAGGGGCGGGGTACGGCTACACCTTC. Protein sequence: CASSVGAGYGYTF. The full variable domain, with the rest looked up from reference TRBV7-3 and TRBJ1-2, is GAGVSQTPSNKVTEKGKYVELRCDPISGHTALYWYRQSLGQGPEFLIYFQGTGAADDSGLPNDRFFAVRPEGSVSTLKIQRTERGDSAVYLCASSVGAGYGYTFGSGTRLTVV.

The genes are TRBV7-8 and TRBJ2-7; D remains ambiguous. V lost 0 bases to trimming and J lost 3 bases, with 6 bases between them. Germline V gene sequence: CDR1 SGHVS, CDR2 FQNEAQ. CDR3 length equals 13 residues. The CDR3 coding sequence is TGTGCCAGCAGCTTAGCGGGGAACTACGAGCAGTACTTC. Its protein product is CASSLAGNYEQYF.

CDR3 DNA: TGTGCCAGCAGCAGGGACAGAGTACTATATGGCTACACCTTC. Residues: CASSRDRVLYGYTF. The chain joins TRBV27 to TRBJ1-2; TRBD1 aligns across 7 bases. V lost 6 bases to trimming and J lost 5 bases; unmatched junction nucleotides: 9. The CDR3 runs 14 residues. CDR1 is MNHEY and CDR2 is SMNVEV in the germline V gene (reference sequence).

This clone has a handful of counts. The V and J genes are TRBV29-1 and TRBJ1-4; D may be TRBD1 (5 bases). V was shortened by 0 bases and J by 7 bases, with 15 bases between the two germline ends. The CDR3 has 15 residues. The germline V gene encodes CDR1 SQVTM and CDR2 ANQGSEA. The CDR3 DNA reads as TGCAGCGTTGAAGAAAGTGGGACTTTGGGTGAAAAACTGTTTTTT. The encoded protein is CSVEESGTLGEKLFF.

As regards this clone: One end of the junction fails to match germline, which may point to a read error. Here the CDR3 reads CASSDSAGWGPDTQYF. CDR3 nucleotides: TGTGCCAGCAGTGACTCGGCAGGCTGGGGCCCAGATACGCAGTATTTT. The rearrangement uses TRBV6-6 and TRBJ2-3, with D possibly TRBD1 on 5 matching bases. The CDR3 consists of 16 residues. The germline V gene has CDR1 MNHNY and CDR2 SVGAGI (reference sequence).

This clone came up a few times. The chain joins TRBV7-2 to TRBJ1-2; TRBD1 is a possible D gene (5 bases). V shed 0 bases and J shed 4 bases, with 9 bases lying between them. In germline, CDR1 is SGHTA, CDR2 FQGNSA. This CDR3 contains 14 residues. Written as DNA, the CDR3 is TGTGCCAGCAGCTTAGCCCAGGGCTTCTATGGCTACACCTTC. Its translation is CASSLAQGFYGYTF.

V and J are TRBV7-8 and TRBJ2-1; 8 bases are a match to TRBD2. CDR1 is SGHVS and CDR2 is FQNEAQ in the germline V gene. Germline trimming cut 0 bases from V and 9 bases from J; bases unmatched to any gene: 7. This CDR3 contains 15 residues. In DNA form, the CDR3 reads TGTGCCAGCAGCTTAGCCCCGGGGGGGCCAGGTGAGCAGTTCTTC. This translates into CASSLAPGGPGEQFF. The whole variable domain, filled in from reference TRBV7-8 and TRBJ2-1, reads GAGVSQSPRYKVAKRGQDVALRCDPISGHVSLFWYQQALGQGPEFLTYFQNEAQLDKSGLPSDRFFAERPEGSVSTLKIQRTQQEDSAVYLCASSLAPGGPGEQFFGPGTRLTVL.

This chain links TRBV9 with TRBJ1-3, with D tentatively TRBD1 (6 bases). The CDR3 runs 12 residues. Trimming took off 0 bases at V and 16 bases at J, with 14 bases between the two ends. The germline V gene has CDR1 SGDLS and CDR2 YYNGEE. The CDR3 region is CASSVEQGYIYF. The CDR3 coding sequence is TGTGCCAGCAGCGTAGAACAGGGATACATCTATTTT.

In its sample, this clone was seen a few times. V gene TRBV7-2 combines with J gene TRBJ2-7, with a weak D call TRBD1 (5 bases). This CDR3 comprises 14 residues. The V gene's germline CDR1 is SGHTA and CDR2 FQGNSA. Trimming removed 3 bases at V and 0 bases at J, with 9 bases between. The CDR3 DNA is TGTGCCAGCAGCTTCGACAGCTTCTCCTACGAGCAGTACTTC. It codes for CASSFDSFSYEQYF.

The rearrangement uses TRBV6-1 and TRBJ2-2; D gene uncertain. With 3 bases removed from V and 1 base from J, the gap between germline ends came to 6 bases. This CDR3 spans 14 amino acids. The germline V gene encodes CDR1 MNHNS and CDR2 SASEGT. This CDR3 reads CASSDWGNTGELFF. The CDR3 coding sequence is TGTGCCAGCAGTGATTGGGGGAACACCGGGGAGCTGTTTTTT.

This clone was seen only a few times. The chain uses TRBV7-2 and TRBJ2-3; TRBD2 might be the D (7 bases). Trimming cost V 5 bases and J 2 bases, with 17 bases left between them. CDR1 and CDR2 (germline): SGHTA, FQGNSA. The CDR3 totals 16 residues. CDR3 sequence: CASSPRGGGYTDTQYF. The CDR3 region has the DNA TGTGCCAGCAGCCCCAGGGGCGGGGGATACACAGATACGCAGTATTTT. Filled out from reference TRBV7-2 and TRBJ2-3, the complete variable domain reads GAGVSQSPSNKVTEKGKDVELRCDPISGHTALYWYRQSLGQGLEFLIYFQGNSAPDKSGLPSDRFSAERTGGSVSTLTIQRTQQEDSAVYLCASSPRGGGYTDTQYFGPGTRLTVL.

As for this clone: Other DNA sequences of this sample code for an identical CDR3. The chain couples TRBV14 to TRBJ1-6, with TRBD1 matching 8 bases. The CDR3 runs to 15 residues. Germline V gene lookup returns CDR1 SGHDN and CDR2 FVKESK. V gave up 1 base and J gave up 7 bases; unmatched junction bases: 3. The CDR3 nucleotides are TGTGCCAGCAGCCAAGGGGGGACAGGCAATTCACCCCTCCACTTT. Translating gives CASSQGGTGNSPLHF.

The genes are TRBV4-3 and TRBJ2-5; D is undetermined. CDR3 size: 15 residues. V shed 0 bases and J shed 7 bases, with 15 bases lying between them. Germline loops: CDR1 LGHNA, CDR2 YSLEER. In DNA form, the CDR3 reads TGCGCCAGCAGCCAAGAGGGTATAGAAGGTGCGACCCAGTACTTC. Translated: CASSQEGIEGATQYF.